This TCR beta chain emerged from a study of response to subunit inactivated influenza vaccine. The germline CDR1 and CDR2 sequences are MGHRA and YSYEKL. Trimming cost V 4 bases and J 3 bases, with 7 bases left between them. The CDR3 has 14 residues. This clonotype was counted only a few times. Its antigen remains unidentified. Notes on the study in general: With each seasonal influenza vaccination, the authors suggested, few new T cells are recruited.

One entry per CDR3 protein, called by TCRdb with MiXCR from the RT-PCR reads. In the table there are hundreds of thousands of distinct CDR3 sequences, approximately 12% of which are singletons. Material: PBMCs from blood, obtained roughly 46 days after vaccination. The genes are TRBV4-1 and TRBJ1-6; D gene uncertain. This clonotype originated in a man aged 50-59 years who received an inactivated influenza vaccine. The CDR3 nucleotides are TGCGCCAGCAGCCCGGTCCTCTATAATTCACCCCTCCACTTT. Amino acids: CASSPVLYNSPLHF.